Sequencing of this TCR beta chain was carried out in a study of blood T cell repertoires in COVID-19. Overall study context: Acute and convalescent COVID-19 samples came from the United States, Italy and Spain. PBMCs, B-cell-depleted T cells, or T cells provided the cDNA or gDNA that made up the material.

As processed by the authors: Amplification from reference gene primers served as the basis for estimated nucleated cell counts. Data came from immunoSEQ multiplex PCR; TCRdb stores just in-frame clones and leaves some out. That table gives V, J and clone size, and the DNA gave D and trimming. The sample has about 110,000 clones, 75% to 90% seen once; the top ten hold approximately 1.1%. This CDR3 comprises 15 residues. With V trimmed by 1 base and J by 10 bases, 9 bases remained unmatched. From germline, CDR1 is SGHTA and CDR2 FQGNSA. The receptor's source is a human donor in a cohort sampled during active COVID-19. J is TRBJ2-1 and V is TRBV7-2, with 8 bases lining up with TRBD2. The sample consisted of peripheral blood. The CDR3 DNA is TGTGCCAGCAGCTTAGGCGGGGGGCCATGGATCGAGCAGTTCTTC. It is translated as CASSLGGGPWIEQFF. Supplemented by reference TRBV7-2 and TRBJ2-1, the full variable domain reads GAGVSQSPSNKVTEKGKDVELRCDPISGHTALYWYRQSLGQGLEFLIYFQGNSAPDKSGLPSDRFSAERTGGSVSTLTIQRTQQEDSAVYLCASSLGGGPWIEQFFGPGTRLTVL.